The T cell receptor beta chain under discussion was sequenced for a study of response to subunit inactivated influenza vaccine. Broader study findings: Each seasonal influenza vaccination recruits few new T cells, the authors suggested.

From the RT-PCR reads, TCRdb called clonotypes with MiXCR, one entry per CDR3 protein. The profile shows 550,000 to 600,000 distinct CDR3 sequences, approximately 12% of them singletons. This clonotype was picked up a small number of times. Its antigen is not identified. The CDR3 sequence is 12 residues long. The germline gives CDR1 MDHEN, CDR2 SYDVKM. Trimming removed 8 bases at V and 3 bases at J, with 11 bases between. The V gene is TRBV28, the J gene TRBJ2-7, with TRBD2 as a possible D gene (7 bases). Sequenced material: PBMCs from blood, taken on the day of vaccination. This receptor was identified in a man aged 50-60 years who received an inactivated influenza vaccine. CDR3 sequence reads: CASGGAGYEQYF. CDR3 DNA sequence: TGTGCCAGCGGGGGGGCCGGCTACGAGCAGTACTTC.